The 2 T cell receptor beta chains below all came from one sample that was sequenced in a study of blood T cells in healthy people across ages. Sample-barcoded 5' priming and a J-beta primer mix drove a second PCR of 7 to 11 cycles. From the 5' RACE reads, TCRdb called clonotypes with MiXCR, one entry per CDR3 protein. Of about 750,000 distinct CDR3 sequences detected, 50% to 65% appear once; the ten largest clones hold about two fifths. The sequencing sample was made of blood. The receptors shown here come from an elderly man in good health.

For the CDR3, the DNA is TGTGCCAGCAGTAGCTTCGGGGGGTCCCTCCCCAAGCAGTACTTC. Protein sequence: CASSSFGGSLPKQYF. The rearrangement uses TRBV2 and TRBJ2-5, with 7 bases that match TRBD2. The length of the CDR3 is 15 residues. Trimming removed 5 bases from V and 11 bases from J; junction bases left unmatched: 17. Germline CDR1 and CDR2: SNHLY and FYNNEI. The whole variable domain, remainder taken from reference TRBV2 and TRBJ2-5, is EPEVTQTPSHQVTQMGQEVILRCVPISNHLYFYWYRQILGQKVEFLVSFYNNEISEKSEIFDDQFSVERPDGSNFTLKIRSTKLEDSAMYFCASSSFGGSLPKQYFGPGTRLLVL.

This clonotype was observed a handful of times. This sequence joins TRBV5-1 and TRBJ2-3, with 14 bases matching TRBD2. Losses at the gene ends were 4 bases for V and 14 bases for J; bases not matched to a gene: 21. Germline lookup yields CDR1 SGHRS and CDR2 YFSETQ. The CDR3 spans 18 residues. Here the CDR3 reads CASSGGTSGRFGHRYAYF. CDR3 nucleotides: TGCGCCAGCAGCGGGGGGACTAGCGGGAGATTCGGGCACAGATACGCGTATTTT.